A selection of T cell receptor beta chains follows, all from one sample in a study of CD8 T cells in Susac syndrome. One entry per CDR3 protein results from TCRdb running MiXCR on the immunoSEQ multiplex PCR reads. The sample yields about 27,000 distinct CDR3 sequences, 90% to 95% seen once. The source material was CD8+ T cells from PBMCs. The source is a human donor in good health. CDR3s include the opening cysteine and the closing phenylalanine or tryptophan. The order of the fields is D gene, clone size, V gene, J gene, CDR3 protein, CDR3 DNA. A D gene is named only where the DNA matches it firmly. The size of a clone is reported for some rows only, either as once, few or many, or as a class for expanded clones.

-	-	TRBV6-2/TRBV6-3	TRBJ2-4	CASSYSGGPKNIQYF	TGTGCCAGCAGTTACTCCGGGGGCCCCAAAAACATTCAGTACTTC
-	-	TRBV10-2	TRBJ1-5	CASSESESNQPQHF	TGCGCCAGCAGTGAGTCGGAAAGCAATCAGCCCCAGCATTTT
TRBD1	-	TRBV12-5	TRBJ1-2	CASGSLKSSGTGKANYGYTF	TGTGCTAGTGGTTCCCTCAAATCCTCCGGGACAGGGAAGGCTAACTATGGCTACACCTTC
TRBD1	-	TRBV27	TRBJ1-6	CASSLGQVGHLHF	TGTGCCAGCAGTCTCGGACAGGTGGGACACCTCCACTTT
-	-	TRBV4-3	TRBJ2-5	CASSQDGLETQYF	TGCGCCAGCAGCCAAGATGGGTTAGAGACCCAGTACTTC
TRBD1	-	TRBV15	TRBJ1-5	CATSTIPTGGYGSNQPQHF	TGTGCCACCAGCACTATACCGACAGGGGGGTACGGTAGCAATCAGCCCCAGCATTTT
-	-	TRBV7-7	TRBJ2-2	CASSLRTASTGELFF	TGTGCCAGCAGCTTACGGACAGCAAGCACCGGGGAGCTGTTTTTT
-	-	TRBV12-3/TRBV12-4	TRBJ2-3	CASRESLEDTQYF	TGTGCCAGCAGGGAGTCACTGGAAGATACGCAGTATTTT
TRBD1	-	TRBV6-5	TRBJ2-7	CASSYGSGGQGHEQYF	TGTGCCAGCAGTTACGGGTCTGGGGGACAGGGTCACGAGCAGTACTTC
TRBD1	-	TRBV4-1	TRBJ2-3	CASSRDRGVDTQYF	TGCGCCAGCAGCCGGGACAGGGGAGTTGATACGCAGTATTTT
-	-	TRBV6-2/TRBV6-3	TRBJ2-7	CASSYSSDSSYEQYF	TGTGCCAGCAGTTACTCGTCAGACAGCTCCTACGAGCAGTACTTC
-	once	TRBV6-2/TRBV6-3	TRBJ1-2	CASSPSYGLSYGYTF	TGTGCCAGCAGTCCGTCCTACGGGCTGAGCTATGGCTACACCTTC
-	-	TRBV10-3	TRBJ2-2	CAISESNFDRNTGELFF	TGTGCCATCAGTGAGTCCAATTTTGACAGGAACACCGGGGAGCTGTTTTTT
-	-	TRBV7-2	TRBJ1-1	CASSPQRVEAFF	TGTGCCAGCAGCCCTCAAAGGGTGGAAGCTTTCTTT
TRBD1	-	TRBV20-1	TRBJ2-2	CSARVRDRATNTGELFF	TGCAGTGCTAGGGTCCGGGACAGGGCCACAAACACCGGGGAGCTGTTTTTT
TRBD2	-	TRBV20-1	TRBJ2-7	CSVPAGVLYEQYF	TGCAGTGTACCAGCGGGGGTCCTTTACGAGCAGTACTTC
TRBD1	-	TRBV19	TRBJ2-7	CASSAGQGPPPYEQYF	TGTGCCAGTAGTGCTGGACAGGGGCCTCCCCCCTACGAGCAGTACTTC
-	-	TRBV2	TRBJ2-3	CASSELDSYTDTQYF	TGTGCCAGCAGTGAACTGGACTCATATACAGATACGCAGTATTTT
TRBD2	-	TRBV7-9	TRBJ2-1	CASRPAGGPDEQFF	TGTGCCAGCAGACCAGCGGGGGGGCCGGATGAGCAGTTCTTC
-	-	TRBV18	TRBJ2-5	CASSLGTQETQYF	TGTGCCAGCTCGCTCGGGACCCAAGAGACTCAGTACTTC
TRBD2	-	TRBV27	TRBJ2-2	CASSLRGGLAATGELFF	TGTGCCAGCAGTTTAAGGGGGGGACTAGCAGCGACCGGGGAGCTGTTTTTT
-	-	TRBV7-2	TRBJ1-1	CASSTSPPAARWDTEAFF	TGTGCCAGCAGCACTAGCCCCCCAGCCGCCCGGTGGGACACTGAAGCTTTCTTT
TRBD2	-	TRBV7-2	TRBJ2-1	CASSLGGWSYNEQFF	TGTGCCAGCAGCTTGGGGGGGTGGTCCTACAATGAGCAGTTCTTC
TRBD1	-	TRBV19	TRBJ2-1	CASSRSTGALYNEQFF	TGTGCCAGTAGTAGGAGTACAGGGGCACTATACAATGAGCAGTTCTTC
-	-	TRBV4-1	TRBJ2-1	CASSQDQVGVGGYNEQFF	TGCGCCAGCAGCCAAGATCAGGTCGGGGTAGGCGGGTACAATGAGCAGTTCTTC
TRBD2	-	TRBV6-5	TRBJ2-3	CASSSPSGGRGGDTQYF	TGTGCCAGCAGTTCCCCTAGCGGGGGGAGAGGAGGAGATACGCAGTATTTT
-	once	TRBV9	TRBJ2-1	CASSVDTSWYNEQFF	TGTGCCAGCAGCGTAGATACTAGCTGGTACAATGAGCAGTTCTTC
-	-	TRBV14	TRBJ2-5	CASSSTIRGVAIRQETQYF	TGTGCCAGCAGCTCCACCATTAGAGGGGTAGCGATTCGCCAAGAGACCCAGTACTTC
-	-	TRBV7-9	TRBJ1-1	CASCLNTEAFF	TGTGCCAGCTGTTTGAACACTGAAGCTTTCTTT
TRBD1	-	TRBV5-4	TRBJ1-2	CATKTGGSYGYTF	TGTGCCACCAAGACAGGGGGCAGCTATGGCTACACCTTC
-	-	TRBV6-2/TRBV6-3	TRBJ2-5	CASSSALDSLQYF	TGTGCCAGCAGTTCCGCCCTGGACAGCTTACAGTACTTC
-	-	TRBV6-5	TRBJ1-3	CASRPDSGNTIYF	TGTGCCAGCAGGCCGGACAGCGGGAACACCATATATTTT
-	-	TRBV9	TRBJ1-2	CASSAFGGTNYGYTF	TGTGCCAGCAGCGCCTTTGGGGGAACTAACTATGGCTACACCTTC
TRBD2	-	TRBV27	TRBJ2-1	CASSSGTSGGRQFF	TGTGCCAGCAGTTCCGGGACTAGCGGGGGCCGGCAGTTCTTC
-	-	TRBV7-9	TRBJ2-2	CASSFPAGELFF	TGTGCCAGCAGCTTCCCGGCGGGGGAGCTGTTTTTT
-	-	TRBV7-9	TRBJ2-5	CASSSDGRGRGSRQETQYF	TGTGCCAGCAGCTCCGACGGCAGGGGGAGGGGGAGTCGGCAAGAGACCCAGTACTTC
TRBD1	-	TRBV27	TRBJ2-7	CASSPRQGRSYEQYF	TGTGCCAGCAGTCCCCGACAGGGGAGGTCCTACGAGCAGTACTTC
TRBD2	-	TRBV4-1	TRBJ2-7	CASSQALTSPKEQYF	TGCGCCAGCAGCCAAGCCTTGACTAGCCCTAAGGAGCAGTACTTC
TRBD1	-	TRBV5-4	TRBJ2-6	CASSPLGQASGANVLTF	TGTGCCAGCAGTCCCCTTGGACAGGCCTCTGGGGCCAACGTCCTGACTTTC
TRBD2	-	TRBV5-1	TRBJ2-7	CASSREAASGFKQYF	TGCGCCAGCAGCCGGGAGGCGGCTAGTGGTTTTAAGCAGTACTTC
-	-	TRBV4-3	TRBJ2-3	CASSQDLGGAGTDTQYF	TGCGCCAGCAGCCAAGATTTAGGGGGGGCCGGCACAGATACGCAGTATTTT
TRBD1	-	TRBV20-1	TRBJ1-1	CSAPDRVGRKAFF	TGCAGTGCGCCTGACAGGGTGGGCCGAAAAGCTTTCTTT
TRBD1	once	TRBV7-2	TRBJ2-5	CASSQGQGGRETQYF	TGTGCCAGCAGCCAGGGACAGGGGGGAAGGGAGACCCAGTACTTC
-	-	TRBV2	TRBJ2-3	CASSEAGGAMTDTQYF	TGTGCCAGCAGTGAAGCGGGGGGGGCAATGACAGATACGCAGTATTTT
-	-	TRBV7-9	TRBJ2-3	CASSLGADTQYF	TGTGCCAGCAGCCTCGGTGCAGATACGCAGTATTTT
TRBD1	-	TRBV2	TRBJ1-1	CASSEGGRGTEAFF	TGTGCCAGCAGTGAAGGGGGCAGGGGGACTGAAGCTTTCTTT
-	-	TRBV20-1	TRBJ2-3	CSARDKARASNTDTQYF	TGCAGTGCTAGAGATAAAGCGCGGGCGAGTAACACAGATACGCAGTATTTT
-	-	TRBV4-3	TRBJ2-1	CASSQEVYRNEQFF	TGCGCCAGCAGCCAAGAGGTCTACCGCAATGAGCAGTTCTTC
-	once	TRBV6-2/TRBV6-3	TRBJ1-1	CASSPGTSNTEAFF	TGTGCCAGCAGTCCAGGGACATCGAACACTGAAGCTTTCTTT
-	-	TRBV5-5	TRBJ1-2	CASSLEARGYGYTF	TGTGCCAGCAGCTTGGAGGCCAGGGGTTATGGCTACACCTTC
-	-	TRBV6-2/TRBV6-3	TRBJ2-5	CASKEGQETQYF	TGTGCCAGCAAGGAGGGGCAAGAGACCCAGTACTTC
-	-	TRBV5-6	TRBJ1-2	CASSSPGQVKKPLYGYTF	TGTGCCAGCAGCTCGCCGGGTCAGGTCAAGAAACCTTTATATGGCTACACCTTC
-	-	TRBV29-1	TRBJ1-1	CSVEEQPRVGTEAFF	TGCAGCGTTGAAGAGCAACCCAGGGTGGGGACTGAAGCTTTCTTT
TRBD2	-	TRBV3-1	TRBJ2-7	CASSHLAGGGEQYF	TGTGCCAGCAGCCACCTAGCGGGGGGAGGCGAGCAGTACTTC
-	-	TRBV20-1	TRBJ2-2	CSAKTFTGELFF	TGCAGTGCTAAGACTTTTACCGGGGAGCTGTTTTTT
TRBD1	-	TRBV6-2/TRBV6-3	TRBJ1-2	CASSYLPQTGSYGYTF	TGTGCCAGCAGTTACTTACCACAGACAGGGAGCTATGGCTACACCTTC
-	-	TRBV20-1	TRBJ1-1	CSARDGMNTEAFF	TGCAGTGCTAGAGACGGAATGAACACTGAAGCTTTCTTT
-	-	TRBV5-1	TRBJ1-1	CASSGEDNGAFF	TGCGCCAGCAGCGGGGAGGACAACGGAGCTTTCTTT
-	-	TRBV5-5	TRBJ1-1	CASSLGGTPMNTEAFF	TGTGCCAGCAGCTTGGGGGGGACCCCTATGAACACTGAAGCTTTCTTT
-	-	TRBV5-5	TRBJ2-1	CASSPGGRGFINEQFF	TGTGCCAGCAGCCCCGGGGGCAGGGGATTTATCAATGAGCAGTTCTTC